This T cell receptor (beta chain) was identified during a study of early T cells in non-severe SARS-CoV-2 infection. V was trimmed by 5 bases and J by 8 bases, leaving 9 bases between them. The CDR3 loop spans 12 amino acids. Germline CDR1 SGHAT, CDR2 FQDESV (reference sequence). This clonotype was picked up many times. What it binds is not known. Study-wide points: Private and CD4 specificities were missed by VDJdb matching, skewed to anti-spike CD8.

Attachment of unique molecular identifiers to individual cDNA molecules was performed. One entry per CDR3 protein, called by TCRdb with MiXCR from the 5' RACE reads. The sample has 65,000 to 85,000 distinct CDR3 sequences; about a sixth are singletons. The rearrangement joins TRBV11-1 to TRBJ2-2; D gene ambiguous. This TCR was sampled from an adult who was a healthcare worker with PCR-confirmed SARS-CoV-2 infection or an uninfected control (not recorded which). Sequencing was performed on whole blood. The CDR3 coding sequence is TGTGCCAGCAGCACCGGGCCAGGGGAGCTGTTTTTT. Its translation is CASSTGPGELFF. Combining the CDR3 with reference TRBV11-1 and TRBJ2-2 gives the whole variable domain EAEVAQSPRYKITEKSQAVAFWCDPISGHATLYWYRQILGQGPELLVQFQDESVVDDSQLPKDRFSAERLKGVDSTLKIQPAELGDSAMYLCASSTGPGELFFGEGSRLTVL.